Presented here are 27 T cell receptor beta chains from one specimen sequenced in a study of T cell responses to AZD1222 COVID-19 vaccine (dated by TCRdb to 2020 to 2022). The time point label of this sample denotes: about 28 days (+/-7) after the second vaccine dose. The library was generated by the immunoSEQ multiplex PCR assay. Sourced from immuneACCESS, this table was stored by TCRdb with only in-frame sequences that have V and J called. A share of the clones is absent; for the studies checked, an unresolved V gene accounts for under half, and the remainder has no known explanation. This sample gives about 160,000 clones in total; 90% to 95% of them show up just once. Roughly 5.6% of the sample goes to the ten largest clones. Sequenced material: peripheral blood, taken 28 days after the second AZD1222 dose. The receptors come from an adult who received the AZD1222 COVID-19 vaccine.

V gene TRBV9 combines with J gene TRBJ2-1, with 9 bases fitting TRBD1. Per germline, CDR1 SGDLS and CDR2 YYNGEE. This CDR3 spans 18 amino acids. V lost 0 bases and J lost 7; bases outside the gene matches: 14. CDR3 residues: CASSVEVAGQGLKNEQFF. CDR3 sequence (DNA): TGTGCCAGCAGCGTAGAGGTGGCGGGACAGGGTCTAAAAAATGAGCAGTTCTTC.

The V call is TRBV24-1, the J call TRBJ1-2, with unresolved D. The CDR3 contains 15 residues. Germline CDR1 and CDR2: KGHDR and SFDVKD. V lost 5 bases and J lost 3, with 15 bases in between. CDR3 DNA: TGTGCCACCAGTGGGGCGATGGCGGGAGACTATGGCTACACCTTC. It yields the protein CATSGAMAGDYGYTF.

V is TRBV28 and J is TRBJ2-1; possibly TRBD1 for D (6 bases). Germline CDR1 MDHEN, CDR2 SYDVKM. The ends were cut back, 7 bases at V and 2 bases at J, with 15 bases in the middle. This CDR3 has 15 residues. The CDR3: CASTAPQGPYNEQFF. CDR3 bases: TGTGCCAGCACCGCTCCACAGGGACCCTACAATGAGCAGTTCTTC. The full variable domain, in which reference TRBV28 and TRBJ2-1 provide the parts outside the CDR3, is DVKVTQSSRYLVKRTGEKVFLECVQDMDHENMFWYRQDPGLGLRLIYFSYDVKMKEKGDIPEGYSVSREKKERFSLILESASTNQTSMYLCASTAPQGPYNEQFFGPGTRLTVL.

This chain connects TRBV4-2 to TRBJ2-7; D remains ambiguous. V was trimmed by 0 bases and J by 0 bases, leaving 9 bases between them. In germline, CDR1 is LGHNA, CDR2 YNFKEQ. CDR3 length: 15 residues. In DNA, the CDR3 is TGTGCCAGCAGCCAAGAATCGGCAGCCTCCTACGAGCAGTACTTC. This encodes CASSQESAASYEQYF.

V gene TRBV29-1 combines with J gene TRBJ1-1; D might be TRBD1 (5 bases). Germline CDR1 and CDR2: SQVTM and ANQGSEA. This CDR3 spans 11 amino acids. V was trimmed by 4 bases and J by 4 bases, leaving 7 bases between them. CDR3 amino acids: CSVAGVTEAFF. CDR3 sequence (DNA): TGCAGCGTTGCGGGGGTCACTGAAGCTTTCTTT.

V is TRBV28 and J is TRBJ1-4; D ambiguous. This CDR3 contains 16 residues. Germline CDR1 is MDHEN and CDR2 is SYDVKM. Trimming removed 3 bases from V and 0 bases from J, with 11 bases in between. Here the CDR3 DNA reads TGTGCCAGCAGTTTCCATGACTGGGCAACTAATGAAAAACTGTTTTTT. Protein product: CASSFHDWATNEKLFF.

This chain joins TRBV7-2 and TRBJ2-7; D is unclear. This CDR3 has 13 amino acids. The V end lost 0 bases, the J end lost 3 bases, and 6 bases lay between the germline ends. CDR1 and CDR2 from the germline V gene are SGHTA and FQGNSA. The CDR3 sequence: CASSLADSYEQYF. The CDR3, as DNA: TGTGCCAGCAGCTTAGCCGATAGCTACGAGCAGTACTTC. The full variable domain, rest sourced from reference TRBV7-2 and TRBJ2-7, is GAGVSQSPSNKVTEKGKDVELRCDPISGHTALYWYRQSLGQGLEFLIYFQGNSAPDKSGLPSDRFSAERTGGSVSTLTIQRTQQEDSAVYLCASSLADSYEQYFGPGTRLTVT.

The chain recombines TRBV7-9 with TRBJ1-1, with 9 nucleotides matching TRBD1. This CDR3 region has 13 residues. J lost 7 bases, V lost 5 bases, and 5 bases had no gene match. Germline V CDR1 and CDR2: SEHNR, FQNEAQ (reference sequence). In nucleotides, the CDR3 is TGTGCCAGCAGCCCACGGACAGGGGTTGAAGCTTTCTTT. Protein product: CASSPRTGVEAFF.

The rearrangement links TRBV3-1 (or the pseudogene TRBV3-2) to TRBJ1-5; 7 nucleotides align to TRBD1. The CDR3 loop spans 13 amino acids. Germline CDR1 reads LGHDT; CDR2 reads YNNKEL (reference sequence). Losses at the gene ends were 4 bases for V and 5 bases for J; bases not matched to a gene: 2. Here the CDR3 DNA reads TGTGCCAGCAGCCCAACAGGGGATCAGCCCCAGCATTTT. It yields the protein CASSPTGDQPQHF.

Regarding this clone: The identical CDR3 is also encoded by other nucleotide sequences in the sample. The chain links TRBV3-1 (or the pseudogene TRBV3-2) to TRBJ1-3, with D maybe TRBD1 (5 bases). Trimming cost V 5 bases and J 4 bases, with 9 bases left between them. Germline CDR1 and CDR2: LGHDT and YNNKEL (reference sequence). The CDR3 length is 13 residues. The chain's CDR3 is CASSLRGGNTIYF. The CDR3 nucleotides are TGTGCCAGCAGCTTGCGGGGGGGAAACACCATATATTTT.

This sequence joins TRBV19 and TRBJ1-1; TRBD1 might be the D (5 bases). The length of the CDR3 is 13 residues. V lost 9 bases, J lost 4 bases, and 15 bases lay in between. Per the germline V gene, CDR1 is LNHDA and CDR2 is SQIVND (reference sequence). In DNA form, the CDR3 reads TGTGCCAGCCCACTTCCGGGACGCACTGAAGCTTTCTTT. As protein: CASPLPGRTEAFF. The complete variable domain, with remaining parts taken from reference TRBV19 and TRBJ1-1, reads DGGITQSPKYLFRKEGQNVTLSCEQNLNHDAMYWYRQDPGQGLRLIYYSQIVNDFQKGDIAEGYSVSREKKESFPLTVTSAQKNPTAFYLCASPLPGRTEAFFGQGTRLTVV.

The chain uses TRBV2 and TRBJ1-1; no definite D call. The germline gives CDR1 SNHLY, CDR2 FYNNEI. V was shortened by 2 bases and J by 1 base, with 14 bases between the two germline ends. This CDR3 is built from 16 residues. CDR3 protein: CASSESEPRGNTEAFF. CDR3 sequence (DNA): TGTGCCAGCAGTGAATCCGAACCCCGGGGGAACACTGAAGCTTTCTTT.

In this sample, this clone turned up once. The chain uses TRBV18 and TRBJ1-5; 10 nucleotides agree with TRBD1. J was trimmed by 6 bases and V by 3 bases; bases with no gene match: 5. This CDR3 has 15 residues. The germline gives CDR1 KGHSH, CDR2 LQKENI. CDR3 sequence reads: CASSPGQGSGQPQHF. In DNA form, the CDR3 reads TGTGCCAGCTCACCGGGACAGGGGTCCGGTCAGCCCCAGCATTTT.

V is TRBV18 and J is TRBJ1-5, with no clear D. Germline values: CDR1 KGHSH, CDR2 LQKENI. The CDR3 loop spans 14 amino acids. V lost 3 bases and J lost 1, with 7 bases in between. The CDR3 region is CASSPIGSNQPQHF. The CDR3 DNA reads as TGTGCCAGCTCACCCATCGGGAGCAATCAGCCCCAGCATTTT. Full variable domain (remainder filled in from reference TRBV18 and TRBJ1-5): NAGVMQNPRHLVRRRGQEARLRCSPMKGHSHVYWYRQLPEEGLKFMVYLQKENIIDESGMPKERFSAEFPKEGPSILRIQQVVRGDSAAYFCASSPIGSNQPQHFGDGTRLSIL.

The DNA of the CDR3 is TGTGCCATCAGTACCTCAAGCACTGAAGCTTTCTTT. This sequence encodes CAISTSSTEAFF. The chain employs TRBV10-3 and TRBJ1-1; D ambiguous. Trimming shortened V by 5 bases and J by 4 bases, and 8 bases separated the two germline ends. The CDR3 loop spans 12 amino acids. Germline values: CDR1 ENHRY, CDR2 SYGVKD.

V usage is TRBV7-9 and J usage is TRBJ2-1, with D uncertain. Per germline, CDR1 SEHNR and CDR2 FQNEAQ (reference sequence). The CDR3 runs to 15 residues. V was pared by 5 bases and J by 3 bases, with 14 bases between. The CDR3 loop is CASSRRAPLYNEQFF. The CDR3 coding sequence is TGTGCCAGCAGCCGTCGGGCTCCCCTCTACAATGAGCAGTTCTTC.

V is TRBV20-1 and J is TRBJ2-7; no clear D. The CDR3 contains 10 residues. Germline V lookup: CDR1 DFQATT, CDR2 SNEGSKA (reference sequence). Trimming took 6 bases from V and 5 from J, leaving 8 bases between them. The DNA for the CDR3 is TGCAGTGCCAGCCGGGACGAGCAGTACTTC. Translated, it gives CSASRDEQYF.

This clone was detected only once. V usage is TRBV7-2 and J usage is TRBJ2-1; 10 bases are a match to TRBD2. The CDR3 runs to 16 residues. The germline CDR1 and CDR2 sequences are SGHTA and FQGNSA. Losses at the gene ends were 0 bases for V and 9 bases for J; bases not matched to a gene: 8. The CDR3: CASSLAPNSGRIEQFF. In DNA, the CDR3 is TGTGCCAGCAGCTTAGCCCCCAATAGCGGGAGGATTGAGCAGTTCTTC.

The chain has TRBV7-9 and TRBJ1-1; the D is unclear. The ends were cut back, 4 bases at V and 0 bases at J, with 15 bases in the middle. This CDR3 has 16 residues. In germline, CDR1 is SEHNR, CDR2 FQNEAQ (reference sequence). CDR3 sequence reads: CASSSGPALMNTEAFF. As DNA, the CDR3 is TGTGCCAGCAGCTCAGGACCGGCATTAATGAACACTGAAGCTTTCTTT.

This chain uses TRBV24-1 with TRBJ2-3, with TRBD2 as a possible D gene (5 bases). The CDR3 is 15 amino acids. The germline V and J ends were trimmed by 5 bases and 0 bases, with 11 bases remaining between them. CDR1 KGHDR and CDR2 SFDVKD come from the germline V gene. CDR3 in amino acids: CATSVGSVSTDTQYF. The CDR3 DNA is TGTGCCACCAGTGTTGGTAGCGTAAGCACAGATACGCAGTATTTT.

The chain combines TRBV11-2 with TRBJ2-1; 8 bases map to TRBD2. Germline lookup yields CDR1 SGHAT and CDR2 FQNNGV. The V segment lost 6 bases and the J segment 8 bases; nucleotides outside the gene matches: 3. The CDR3 contains 12 residues. The CDR3 nucleotides read TGTGCCAGCAGTACCGGGGGGGATGAGCAGTTCTTC. Amino acids: CASSTGGDEQFF.

This chain uses TRBV12-3 or TRBV12-4 with TRBJ2-7; D might be TRBD1 (5 bases). Trimming removed 2 bases at V and 4 bases at J, with 9 bases between. This CDR3 is built from 13 residues. DNA of the CDR3: TGTGCCAGCAGTTTAAGGACAACTTACGAGCAGTACTTC. It translates to CASSLRTTYEQYF.

CDR3 region: CASSSNDRADGNTIYF. The CDR3 DNA is TGTGCCAGCAGCTCGAACGACCGGGCTGATGGAAACACCATATATTTT. The chain recombines TRBV7-9 with TRBJ1-3, with D unresolved. Germline V gene sequence: CDR1 SEHNR, CDR2 FQNEAQ (reference sequence). V gave up 4 bases and J gave up 3 bases, with 16 bases separating them. The CDR3 is 16 residues long.

The chain employs TRBV3-1 (or the pseudogene TRBV3-2) and TRBJ2-1; the D gene could be TRBD1 or TRBD2 (5 bases each). This CDR3 comprises 17 residues. The V and J ends lost 0 bases and 0 bases respectively, with 12 bases between them. The germline gives CDR1 LGHDT, CDR2 YNNKEL (reference sequence). CDR3 protein: CASSQDLSGSSYNEQFF. For the CDR3, the DNA is TGTGCCAGCAGCCAAGACCTTTCAGGGAGCTCCTACAATGAGCAGTTCTTC.

CDR3: CASSVQGQGNYEQYF. DNA for the CDR3: TGTGCCAGCTCGGTTCAGGGACAGGGGAACTACGAGCAGTACTTC. The V and J genes are TRBV5-4 and TRBJ2-7; TRBD1 matches 10 bases. V trimming: 7 bases; J trimming: 3 bases; junction bases outside the gene matches: 10. The CDR3 is 15 amino acids. Germline V CDR1 and CDR2: SGHNT, YYREEE (reference sequence).

Here the CDR3 DNA reads TGTGCCAGCAGCCTCCAGAGTGGAAACACCATATATTTT. Its protein is CASSLQSGNTIYF. The rearrangement joins TRBV3-1 (or the pseudogene TRBV3-2) to TRBJ1-3; no firm D call. There are 13 residues in the CDR3. V was cut by 4 bases and J by 3 bases, with 7 bases left in between. From germline, CDR1 is LGHDT and CDR2 YNNKEL (reference sequence).

The chain has TRBV28 and TRBJ2-7; a possible D gene is TRBD1 (7 bases). The CDR3 runs 14 residues. V shed 0 bases and J shed 6 bases, with 12 bases lying between them. Germline CDR1 MDHEN, CDR2 SYDVKM. The CDR3, as DNA: TGTGCCAGCAGTTTATGGAGACAGGGAGGCGAGCAGTACTTC. Its protein is CASSLWRQGGEQYF.